This T cell receptor beta chain is drawn from a study of CD8 T cells in ankylosing spondylitis. Study findings and constraints: In ankylosing spondylitis blood, a motif of fewer than 10 highly homologous TCR beta variants appeared characteristic. Past studies reported some motif variants in reactive arthritis synovial fluid and blood. Clones linked to disease were reported to show significant enrichment in matched ankylosing spondylitis synovial fluid. Disease-linked clones had a CD8+ phenotype and relatively low frequency in peripheral blood.

In making TCR beta libraries, quantitative 5'-RACE with molecular barcodes was used. TCRdb re-called the 5' RACE reads with MiXCR, one entry per CDR3 protein. Here the sample spans 200,000 to 250,000 distinct CDR3 sequences, 7.3% being singletons. This clonotype came up many times. Its specificity is not known. Germline V CDR1 and CDR2: DFQATT, SNEGSKA (reference sequence). The CDR3 runs 15 residues. The V gene end was trimmed by 0 bases and the J gene end by 5 bases; junction bases not matched to a gene: 6. The chain employs TRBV20-1 and TRBJ2-7; 11 nucleotides line up with TRBD2. The sample was blood, either unsorted or a sorted T cell fraction (not recorded which). The sequence came from a male donor with ankylosing spondylitis. The CDR3 spells CSARDRTSGGHEQYF. CDR3 DNA: TGCAGTGCTAGAGATCGTACTAGCGGGGGCCACGAGCAGTACTTC.